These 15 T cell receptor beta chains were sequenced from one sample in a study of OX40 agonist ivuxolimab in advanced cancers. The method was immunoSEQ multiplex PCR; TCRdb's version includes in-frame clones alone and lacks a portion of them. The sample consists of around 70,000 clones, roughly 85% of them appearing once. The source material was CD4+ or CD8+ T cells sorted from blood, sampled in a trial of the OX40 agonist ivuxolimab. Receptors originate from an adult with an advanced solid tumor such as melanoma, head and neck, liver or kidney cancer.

The chain's CDR3 is CASSLKREGLKNEQFF. CDR3 nucleotide sequence: TGTGCCAGTAGTCTGAAGCGGGAGGGCCTAAAAAATGAGCAGTTCTTC. The chain combines TRBV19 with TRBJ2-1, with 10 positions matching TRBD2. The CDR3 covers 16 residues. V was pared by 5 bases and J by 7 bases, with 11 bases of the junction left unmatched. Per germline, CDR1 LNHDA and CDR2 SQIVND (reference sequence).

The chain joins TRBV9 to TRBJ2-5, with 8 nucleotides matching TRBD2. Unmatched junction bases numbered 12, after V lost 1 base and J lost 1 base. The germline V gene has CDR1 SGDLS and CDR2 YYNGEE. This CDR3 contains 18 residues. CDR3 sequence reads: CASSVYTLAGGFQETQYF. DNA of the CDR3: TGTGCCAGCAGCGTATATACCCTGGCGGGAGGATTCCAAGAGACCCAGTACTTC.

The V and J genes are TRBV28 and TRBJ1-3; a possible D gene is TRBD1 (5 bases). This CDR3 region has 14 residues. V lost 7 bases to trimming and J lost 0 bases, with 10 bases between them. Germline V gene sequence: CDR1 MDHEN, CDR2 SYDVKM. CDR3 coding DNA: TGTGCCAGCATTGACAGCTACTCTGGAAACACCATATATTTT. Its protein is CASIDSYSGNTIYF.

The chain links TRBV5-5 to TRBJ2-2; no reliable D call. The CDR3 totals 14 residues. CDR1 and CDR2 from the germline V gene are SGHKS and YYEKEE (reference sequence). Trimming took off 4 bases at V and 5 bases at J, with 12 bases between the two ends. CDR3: CASSPMPGTGELFF. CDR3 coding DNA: TGTGCCAGCAGCCCCATGCCCGGGACCGGGGAGCTGTTTTTT.

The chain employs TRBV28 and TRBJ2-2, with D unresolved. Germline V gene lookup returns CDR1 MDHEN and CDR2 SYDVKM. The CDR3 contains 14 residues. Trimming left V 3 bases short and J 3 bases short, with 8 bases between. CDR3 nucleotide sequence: TGTGCCAGCAGTTTTTTTCCGGACACCGGGGAGCTGTTTTTT. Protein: CASSFFPDTGELFF.

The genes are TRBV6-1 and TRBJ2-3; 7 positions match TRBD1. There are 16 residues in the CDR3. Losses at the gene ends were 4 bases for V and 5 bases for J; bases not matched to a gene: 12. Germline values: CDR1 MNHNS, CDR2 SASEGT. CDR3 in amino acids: CASSVPTGYVGDTQYF. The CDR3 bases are TGTGCCAGCAGTGTACCGACAGGGTATGTGGGAGATACGCAGTATTTT.

CDR3 protein: CASSSGQGAAGNTIYF. CDR3 sequence (DNA): TGTGCCAGCTCATCGGGACAGGGGGCCGCTGGAAACACCATATATTTT. The chain is built from TRBV18 and TRBJ1-3; TRBD1 matches at 12 bases. CDR1 and CDR2 (germline): KGHSH, LQKENI. This CDR3 is built from 16 residues. The trim removed 5 bases at V and 2 bases at J, leaving 4 bases unmatched.

The DNA of the CDR3 is TGCGCCAGCAGCGTCCGGGACAGGGGCACAGATACGCAGTATTTT. Translated: CASSVRDRGTDTQYF. The chain combines TRBV5-1 with TRBJ2-3; TRBD1 matches at 9 bases. This CDR3 region has 15 residues. Germline V CDR1 and CDR2: SGHRS, YFSETQ. J lost 1 base, V lost 4 bases, and 4 bases had no gene match. Filled out from reference TRBV5-1 and TRBJ2-3, the complete variable domain reads KAGVTQTPRYLIKTRGQQVTLSCSPISGHRSVSWYQQTPGQGLQFLFEYFSETQRNKGNFPGRFSGRQFSNSRSEMNVSTLELGDSALYLCASSVRDRGTDTQYFGPGTRLTVL.

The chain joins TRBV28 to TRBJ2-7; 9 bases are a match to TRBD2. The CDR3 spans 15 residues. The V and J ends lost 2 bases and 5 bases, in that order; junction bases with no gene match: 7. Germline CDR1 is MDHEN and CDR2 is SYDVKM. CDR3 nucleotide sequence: TGTGCCAGCAGTTTACCGACTAGCGGCCTAGACGAGCAGTACTTC. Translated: CASSLPTSGLDEQYF.

DNA for the CDR3: TGTGCCAGCAGCCCCGGTCAGCTCTCTAACACCGGGGAGCTGTTTTTT. Residues: CASSPGQLSNTGELFF. This chain links TRBV7-2 with TRBJ2-2; D is unresolved. Germline CDR1 reads SGHTA; CDR2 reads FQGNSA. This CDR3 comprises 16 residues. V was shortened by 5 bases and J by 2 bases, with 15 bases between the two germline ends.

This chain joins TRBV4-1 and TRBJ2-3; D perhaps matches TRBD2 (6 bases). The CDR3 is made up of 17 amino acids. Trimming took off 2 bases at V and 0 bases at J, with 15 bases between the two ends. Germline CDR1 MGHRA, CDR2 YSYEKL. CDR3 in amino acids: CASSQKDGLASTDTQYF. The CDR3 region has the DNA TGCGCCAGCAGCCAAAAGGACGGGCTAGCGAGCACAGATACGCAGTATTTT.

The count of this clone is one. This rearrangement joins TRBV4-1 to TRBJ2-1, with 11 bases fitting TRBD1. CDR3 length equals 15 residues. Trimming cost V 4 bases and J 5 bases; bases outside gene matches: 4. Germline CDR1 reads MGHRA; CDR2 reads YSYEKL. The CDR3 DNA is TGCGCCAGCAGCCCCGGGACAGGGGGTAACAATGAGCAGTTCTTC. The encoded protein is CASSPGTGGNNEQFF.

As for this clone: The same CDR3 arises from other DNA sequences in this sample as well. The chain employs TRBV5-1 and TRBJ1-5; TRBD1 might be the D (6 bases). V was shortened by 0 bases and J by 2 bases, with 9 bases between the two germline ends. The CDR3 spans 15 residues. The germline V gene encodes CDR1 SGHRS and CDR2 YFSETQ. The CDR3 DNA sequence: TGCGCCAGCAGCTTGGCTCCAGGGGGCAATCAGCCCCAGCATTTT. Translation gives CASSLAPGGNQPQHF.

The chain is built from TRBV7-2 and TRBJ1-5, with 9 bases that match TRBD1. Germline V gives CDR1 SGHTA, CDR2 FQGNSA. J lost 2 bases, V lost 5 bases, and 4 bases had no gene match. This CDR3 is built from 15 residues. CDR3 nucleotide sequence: TGTGCCAGCAGCCCCCGGGACAGGGGCAATCAGCCCCAGCATTTT. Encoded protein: CASSPRDRGNQPQHF.

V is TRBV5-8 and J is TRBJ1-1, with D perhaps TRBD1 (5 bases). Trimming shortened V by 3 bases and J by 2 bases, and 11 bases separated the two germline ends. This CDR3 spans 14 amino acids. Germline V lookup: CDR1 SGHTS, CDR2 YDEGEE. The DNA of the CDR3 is TGTGCCAGCAGCTGGGACCGTACTAACACTGAAGCTTTCTTT. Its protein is CASSWDRTNTEAFF.